Shown below are 12 T cell receptor beta chains from a single sample sequenced in a study of cytomegalovirus exposure and HLA in healthy donors. The PCR had 60 Vbeta and 13 Jbeta primers. This table comes from immunoSEQ multiplex PCR, and its TCRdb copy is limited to in-frame clones, with some not included. Of roughly 100,000 clones in the sample, approximately 83% are singletons; the top ten hold approximately 3.7%. The source material was PBMCs. These receptors all stem from a female donor in good health and CMV-seropositive.

V is TRBV11-3 and J is TRBJ2-2; D may be TRBD2 (6 bases). The CDR3 consists of 15 residues. Trimming left V 2 bases short and J 5 bases short, with 12 bases between. The germline gives CDR1 SGHNT, CDR2 YENEEA. CDR3 coding DNA: TGTGCCAGCAGCTTAAGGGGAGGTAGGACCGGGGAGCTGTTTTTT. This translates into CASSLRGGRTGELFF.

CDR3 sequence reads: CASITPTGAVGTEAFF. In DNA, the CDR3 is TGTGCCAGTATCACCCCGACAGGTGCCGTGGGGACTGAAGCTTTCTTT. V is TRBV19 and J is TRBJ1-1, with D perhaps matching TRBD1 (6 bases). Trimming shortened V by 7 bases and J by 5 bases, and 23 bases separated the two germline ends. CDR1 is LNHDA and CDR2 is SQIVND in the germline V gene (reference sequence). CDR3 length: 16 amino acids.

The rearrangement joins TRBV30 to TRBJ1-1; 7 bases line up with TRBD1. This CDR3 has 12 residues. With V trimmed by 3 bases and J by 10 bases, 8 bases remained unmatched. Germline assignment: CDR1 GTSNPN and CDR2 SVGIG (reference sequence). This CDR3 is CAWSPTQGGAFF. CDR3 DNA: TGTGCCTGGAGCCCGACCCAGGGGGGAGCTTTCTTT. Based on the CDR3 plus reference TRBV30 and TRBJ1-1, the full variable domain is SQTIHQWPATLVQPVGSPLSLECTVEGTSNPNLYWYRQAAGRGLQLLFYSVGIGQISSEVPQNLSASRPQDRQFILSSKKLLLSDSGFYLCAWSPTQGGAFFGQGTRLTVV.

This chain connects TRBV10-3 to TRBJ1-4; D is uncertain. Germline-derived CDR1 and CDR2 are ENHRY and SYGVKD. This CDR3 contains 13 residues. V was pared by 0 bases and J by 8 bases, with 7 bases between. The CDR3 is CAISESLREKLFF. The CDR3 DNA reads as TGTGCCATCAGTGAGTCTTTGCGGGAAAAACTGTTTTTT.

CDR3 sequence reads: CATSREGQANYGYTF. CDR3 bases: TGTGCCACCAGCAGAGAGGGACAGGCTAACTATGGCTACACCTTC. J is TRBJ1-2 and V is TRBV15, with 8 bases matching TRBD1. Germline V gene sequence: CDR1 LNHNV, CDR2 YYDKDF (reference sequence). This CDR3 comprises 15 residues. V was clipped by 0 bases and J by 0 bases; unmatched bases: 0.

This chain uses TRBV28 with TRBJ1-2; D gene uncertain. Trimming stripped 6 bases from V and 4 bases from J, with 18 bases between. Per the germline V gene, CDR1 is MDHEN and CDR2 is SYDVKM. The CDR3 runs 15 residues. The CDR3 loop is CASRSRLRVGYGYTF. CDR3 nucleotide sequence: TGTGCCAGCAGATCCCGACTGAGAGTGGGCTATGGCTACACCTTC.

The V and J genes are TRBV5-6 and TRBJ1-2, with D hard to call. The CDR3 is 13 residues long. The germline V gene has CDR1 SGHDT and CDR2 YYEEEE. V dropped 6 bases and J dropped 2 bases, with 11 bases sitting between them. The CDR3, as DNA: TGTGCCAGCAAGTCCGGAGGGAACTATGGCTACACCTTC. Translation: CASKSGGNYGYTF. Supplemented by reference TRBV5-6 and TRBJ1-2, the full variable domain reads DAGVTQSPTHLIKTRGQQVTLRCSPKSGHDTVSWYQQALGQGPQFIFQYYEEEERQRGNFPDRFSGHQFPNYSSELNVNALLLGDSALYLCASKSGGNYGYTFGSGTRLTVV.

The rearrangement uses TRBV6-4 and TRBJ2-3, with 9 bases matching TRBD2. Germline trimming cut 5 bases from V and 2 bases from J; bases unmatched to any gene: 5. The CDR3 has 15 amino acids. Per germline, CDR1 MRHNA and CDR2 SNTAGT. CDR3 DNA: TGTGCCAGCAGTTTTAGCGGGAGTGACACAGATACGCAGTATTTT. Translation: CASSFSGSDTDTQYF.

The chain is built from TRBV5-6 and TRBJ2-7; TRBD1 is a possible D gene (7 bases). There are 16 residues in the CDR3. Germline V gene lookup returns CDR1 SGHDT and CDR2 YYEEEE. Trimming took 4 bases from V and 4 from J, leaving 21 bases between them. As DNA, the CDR3 is TGTGCCAGCAGCGGCTCCGGAGGCAGGGGGGAGTACGAGCAGTACTTC. Amino acid sequence: CASSGSGGRGEYEQYF.

V is TRBV4-1 and J is TRBJ2-7; 9 positions agree with TRBD2. Germline V gene sequence: CDR1 MGHRA, CDR2 YSYEKL. The J segment lost 2 bases and the V segment lost 2 bases, leaving 1 base of the junction unmatched. The CDR3 sequence is 14 residues long. CDR3: CASSQSGRPYEQYF. The CDR3, as DNA: TGCGCCAGCAGCCAAAGCGGGAGGCCCTACGAGCAGTACTTC.

The gene calls are TRBV6-5 and TRBJ2-3, with 9 nucleotides matching TRBD2. The CDR3 is 15 residues long. Germline values: CDR1 MNHEY, CDR2 SVGAGI. The J segment lost 8 bases and the V segment lost 6 bases, leaving 12 bases of the junction unmatched. The CDR3 DNA reads TGTGCCAGCAGGGATGGACTAGCGAGCGCCAGTACGCAGTATTTT. Encoded protein: CASRDGLASASTQYF.

This chain connects TRBV5-1 to TRBJ1-6; TRBD1 agrees at 8 bases. V lost 2 bases to trimming and J lost 7 bases; unmatched junction nucleotides: 2. Germline V gene lookup returns CDR1 SGHRS and CDR2 YFSETQ. The CDR3 runs to 14 residues. The CDR3 bases are TGCGCCAGCAGCTTACGACAGGGGAATTCACCCCTCCACTTT. It encodes CASSLRQGNSPLHF. The entire variable domain, with the rest obtained from reference TRBV5-1 and TRBJ1-6, is as follows: KAGVTQTPRYLIKTRGQQVTLSCSPISGHRSVSWYQQTPGQGLQFLFEYFSETQRNKGNFPGRFSGRQFSNSRSEMNVSTLELGDSALYLCASSLRQGNSPLHFGNGTRLTVT.